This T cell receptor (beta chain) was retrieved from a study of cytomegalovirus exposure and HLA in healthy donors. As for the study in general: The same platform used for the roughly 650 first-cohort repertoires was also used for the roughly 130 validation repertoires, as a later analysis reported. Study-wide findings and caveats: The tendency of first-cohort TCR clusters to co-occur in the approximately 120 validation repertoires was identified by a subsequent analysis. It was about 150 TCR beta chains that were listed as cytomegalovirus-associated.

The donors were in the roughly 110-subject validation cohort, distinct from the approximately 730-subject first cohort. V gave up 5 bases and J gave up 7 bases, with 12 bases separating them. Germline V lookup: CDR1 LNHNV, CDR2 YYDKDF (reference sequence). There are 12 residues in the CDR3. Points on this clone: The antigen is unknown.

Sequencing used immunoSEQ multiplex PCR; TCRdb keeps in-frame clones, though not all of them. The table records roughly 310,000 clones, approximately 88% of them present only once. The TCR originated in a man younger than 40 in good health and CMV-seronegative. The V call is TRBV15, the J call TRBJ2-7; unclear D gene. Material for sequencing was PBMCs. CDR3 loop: CATSRPLGEQYF. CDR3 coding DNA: TGTGCCACCAGCCGCCCTCTCGGGGAGCAGTACTTC.